Each of the 15 T cell receptor beta chains below was sequenced from the same sample in a study of circulating and synovial CD4+ cells in juvenile arthritis. Only in-frame clones appear in the TCRdb table, and some are missing; sequencing was by immunoSEQ multiplex PCR. The repertoire holds tens of thousands of clones, with around 96% as singletons. Specimen: CD4+ T cells from blood. Receptor source: a human donor with juvenile idiopathic arthritis.

Turning to this clone: This CDR3 is also generated by other DNA sequences in the sample. The V gene is TRBV6-1, the J gene TRBJ1-6; a possible D gene is TRBD1 (6 bases). Per germline, CDR1 MNHNS and CDR2 SASEGT. This CDR3 is 14 amino acids long. V was trimmed by 10 bases and J by 5 bases, leaving 15 bases between them. The CDR3 nucleotides are TGTGCCATCACCCAGGGGCTGAATAATTCACCCCTCCACTTT. Its translation is CAITQGLNNSPLHF.

This rearrangement joins TRBV19 to TRBJ2-4; the D gene is possibly TRBD1 (6 bases). This CDR3 region has 15 residues. The V end was cut by 4 bases, the J end by 0 bases, with 10 bases between. From germline, CDR1 is LNHDA and CDR2 SQIVND (reference sequence). CDR3 amino acids: CASSTGQEAKNIQYF. CDR3 nucleotides: TGTGCCAGTAGTACGGGACAAGAAGCCAAAAACATTCAGTACTTC.

V is TRBV6-1 and J is TRBJ1-2; no clear D. The germline CDR1 and CDR2 sequences are MNHNS and SASEGT. The ends were cut back, 0 bases at V and 1 base at J, with 12 bases in the middle. The CDR3 consists of 16 residues. CDR3 DNA: TGTGCCAGCAGTGAAGCCATGGCAGGAGGTAACTATGGCTACACCTTC. Amino acids: CASSEAMAGGNYGYTF.

This clone was recorded once. This chain uses TRBV6-5 with TRBJ2-7, with TRBD1 identical over 10 bases. CDR1 is MNHEY, CDR2 SVGAGI, per germline. The J segment lost 4 bases and the V segment lost 6 bases, leaving 6 bases of the junction unmatched. This CDR3 has 14 residues. The CDR3 sequence: CASRPGTGVYEQYF. The CDR3 DNA reads as TGTGCCAGCAGACCCGGGACAGGGGTTTACGAGCAGTACTTC.

This chain links TRBV6-1 with TRBJ2-7, with D maybe TRBD2 (5 bases). CDR1 is MNHNS, CDR2 SASEGT, per germline. The CDR3 is made up of 11 amino acids. Between the trimmed V and J ends, which lost 2 bases and 9 bases, there was a span of 8 bases. This chain's CDR3 is CASSELASQYF. The CDR3 DNA follows: TGTGCCAGCAGTGAATTAGCGTCGCAGTACTTC.

The chain combines TRBV15 with TRBJ2-7; 7 bases map to TRBD1. The V and J ends lost 4 bases and 6 bases, in that order; junction bases with no gene match: 9. Germline V CDR1 and CDR2: LNHNV, YYDKDF (reference sequence). The CDR3 is 14 amino acids. CDR3 nucleotide sequence: TGTGCCACCAGCATAGATAGGGGGCGAAGCGAGCAGTACTTC. The encoded protein is CATSIDRGRSEQYF.

This clone has only one observation. The V gene is TRBV6-7, the J gene TRBJ2-7, with a possible D match to TRBD1 (5 bases). TRBV6-7 is given ORF status, its function remaining uncertain. The CDR3 consists of 15 residues. Deletions cut 7 bases from V and 0 bases from J, with 16 bases between. CDR3 nucleotide sequence: TGTGCCAGCATATATGAGGACAAGAGCTCCTACGAGCAGTACTTC. Protein sequence: CASIYEDKSSYEQYF.

The V gene is TRBV28, the J gene TRBJ1-2; D might be TRBD1 (5 bases). The CDR3 loop spans 14 amino acids. Trimming removed 3 bases from V and 3 bases from J, with 11 bases in between. Germline CDR1 reads MDHEN; CDR2 reads SYDVKM. CDR3 nucleotide sequence: TGTGCCAGCAGTTTGGGGGGTTCGGACTATGGCTACACCTTC. Translating it yields CASSLGGSDYGYTF.

The rearrangement joins TRBV11-1 to TRBJ1-1; D gene unclear. CDR1 and CDR2 (germline): SGHAT, FQDESV (reference sequence). Trimming pared 2 bases from V and 1 base from J, leaving 8 bases between. The CDR3 totals 14 residues. CDR3: CASSLRRGNTEAFF. CDR3 nucleotide sequence: TGTGCCAGCAGCTTACGTCGGGGGAACACTGAAGCTTTCTTT.

This clone appeared a single time. The CDR3 spells CASSPTYRGTYEQYF. CDR3 bases: TGTGCCAGCAGTCCCACCTACAGGGGAACTTACGAGCAGTACTTC. V and J are TRBV6-1 and TRBJ2-7; 7 bases match TRBD1. Germline V gene sequence: CDR1 MNHNS, CDR2 SASEGT. J lost 4 bases, V lost 5 bases, and 11 bases had no gene match. There are 15 residues in the CDR3.

The V call is TRBV4-3, the J call TRBJ2-3, with D perhaps matching TRBD1 (6 bases). V was shortened by 3 bases and J by 14 bases, with 24 bases between the two germline ends. This CDR3 is 15 amino acids long. Germline-derived CDR1 and CDR2 are LGHNA and YSLEER. DNA of the CDR3: TGCGCCAGCAGCCATTCAGTCGAATGGACAGACCGGCGGTATTTT. It specifies CASSHSVEWTDRRYF.

The chain links TRBV19 to TRBJ2-1, with D possibly being TRBD1 (6 bases). Per germline, CDR1 LNHDA and CDR2 SQIVND (reference sequence). Trimming removed 6 bases at V and 4 bases at J, with 19 bases between. The CDR3 spans 16 residues. Here the CDR3 DNA reads TGTGCCAGTAGCCTCGGACAGACCAACCTTTACAATGAGCAGTTCTTC. Translating it yields CASSLGQTNLYNEQFF.

This clone was seen once. The chain joins TRBV10-3 to TRBJ2-4; tentative D call: TRBD2 (5 bases). Trimming cost V 4 bases and J 0 bases, with 13 bases left between them. The CDR3 is 16 residues long. CDR1 ENHRY and CDR2 SYGVKD come from the germline V gene. In DNA form, the CDR3 reads TGTGCCATCAGTGCCGCCGGGGTCTTAGCCAAAAACATTCAGTACTTC. Protein sequence: CAISAAGVLAKNIQYF.

The V and J genes are TRBV7-8 and TRBJ2-3, with TRBD1 matching 9 bases. Germline CDR1 reads SGHVS; CDR2 reads FQNEAQ. Trimming removed 1 base from V and 2 bases from J; junction bases left unmatched: 4. The CDR3 sequence is 16 residues long. CDR3 DNA: TGTGCCAGCAGCTTAGAAAGGGACAGGGCCACAGATACGCAGTATTTT. This codes for CASSLERDRATDTQYF.

In nucleotides, the CDR3 is TGTGCCAGCAGACCGGACTTCATTAGTTCACCCCTCCACTTT. Translated: CASRPDFISSPLHF. V and J are TRBV27 and TRBJ1-6; D not resolved. Germline loops: CDR1 MNHEY, CDR2 SMNVEV (reference sequence). The CDR3 is made up of 14 amino acids. With 6 bases removed from V and 9 bases from J, the gap between germline ends came to 15 bases.